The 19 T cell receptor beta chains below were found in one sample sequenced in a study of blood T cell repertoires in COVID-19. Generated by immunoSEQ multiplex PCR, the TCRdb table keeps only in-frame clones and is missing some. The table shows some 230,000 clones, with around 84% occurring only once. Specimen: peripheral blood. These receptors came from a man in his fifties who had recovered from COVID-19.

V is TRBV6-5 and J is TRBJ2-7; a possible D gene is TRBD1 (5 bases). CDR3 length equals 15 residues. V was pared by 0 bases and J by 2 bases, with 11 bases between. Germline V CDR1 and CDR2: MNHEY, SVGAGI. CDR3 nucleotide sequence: TGTGCCAGCAGTTACTCCGGACACGAGACCTACGAGCAGTACTTC. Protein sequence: CASSYSGHETYEQYF.

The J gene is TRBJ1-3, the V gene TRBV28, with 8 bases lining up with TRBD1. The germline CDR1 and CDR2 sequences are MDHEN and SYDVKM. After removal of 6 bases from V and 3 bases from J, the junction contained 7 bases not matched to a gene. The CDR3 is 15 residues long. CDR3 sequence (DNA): TGTGCCAGCAGGGCACAGGGGGTAGGTGGAAACACCATATATTTT. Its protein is CASRAQGVGGNTIYF.

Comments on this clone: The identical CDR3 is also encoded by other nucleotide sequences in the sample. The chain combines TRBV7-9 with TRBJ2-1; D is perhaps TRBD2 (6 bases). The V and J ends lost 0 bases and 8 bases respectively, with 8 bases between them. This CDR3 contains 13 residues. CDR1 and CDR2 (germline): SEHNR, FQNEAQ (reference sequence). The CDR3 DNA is TGTGCCAGCAGCTTAGCGGGAGGACATGAGCAGTTCTTC. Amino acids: CASSLAGGHEQFF. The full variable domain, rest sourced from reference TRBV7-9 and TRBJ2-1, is DTGVSQNPRHKITKRGQNVTFRCDPISEHNRLYWYRQTLGQGPEFLTYFQNEAQLEKSRLLSDRFSAERPKGSFSTLEIQRTEQGDSAMYLCASSLAGGHEQFFGPGTRLTVL.

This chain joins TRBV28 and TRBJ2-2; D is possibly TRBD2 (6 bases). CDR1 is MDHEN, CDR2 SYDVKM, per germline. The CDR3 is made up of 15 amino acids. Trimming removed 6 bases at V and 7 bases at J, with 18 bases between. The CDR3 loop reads CASSRDLRWGGELFF. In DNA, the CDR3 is TGTGCCAGCAGCCGGGACTTACGGTGGGGCGGGGAGCTGTTTTTT.

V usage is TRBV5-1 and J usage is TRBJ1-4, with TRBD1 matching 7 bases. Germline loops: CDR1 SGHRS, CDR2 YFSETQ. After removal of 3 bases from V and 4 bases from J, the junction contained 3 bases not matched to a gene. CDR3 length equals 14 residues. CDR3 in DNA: TGCGCCAGCAGCTGGACAGGCCGTAATGAAAAACTGTTTTTT. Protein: CASSWTGRNEKLFF.

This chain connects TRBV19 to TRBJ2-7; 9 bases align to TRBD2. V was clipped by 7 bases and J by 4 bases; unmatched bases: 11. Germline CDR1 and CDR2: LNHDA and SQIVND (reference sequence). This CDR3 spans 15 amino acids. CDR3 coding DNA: TGTGCCAGTACCCCAGGACTAGCGAGTATATACGAGCAGTACTTC. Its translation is CASTPGLASIYEQYF.

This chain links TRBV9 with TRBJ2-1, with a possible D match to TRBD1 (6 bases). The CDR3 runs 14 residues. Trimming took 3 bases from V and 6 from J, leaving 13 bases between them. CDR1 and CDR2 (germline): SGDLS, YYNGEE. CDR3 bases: TGTGCCAGCAGCGCCCCAGGGGTCGGCAATGAGCAGTTCTTC. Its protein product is CASSAPGVGNEQFF.

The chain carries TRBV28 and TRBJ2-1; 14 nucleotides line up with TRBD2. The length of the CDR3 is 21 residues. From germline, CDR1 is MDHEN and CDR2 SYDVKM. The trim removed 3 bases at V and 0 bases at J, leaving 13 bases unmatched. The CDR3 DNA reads TGTGCCAGCAGTTTCCCTGGACTAGCGGGAGGCCACTACCTCTCCTACAATGAGCAGTTCTTC. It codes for CASSFPGLAGGHYLSYNEQFF.

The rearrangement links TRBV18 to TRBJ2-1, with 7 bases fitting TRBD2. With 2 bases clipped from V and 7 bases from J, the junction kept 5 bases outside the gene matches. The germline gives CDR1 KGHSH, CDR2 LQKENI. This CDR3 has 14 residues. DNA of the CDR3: TGTGCCAGCTCACCAAGCGGGACTCAAAATGAGCAGTTCTTC. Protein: CASSPSGTQNEQFF.

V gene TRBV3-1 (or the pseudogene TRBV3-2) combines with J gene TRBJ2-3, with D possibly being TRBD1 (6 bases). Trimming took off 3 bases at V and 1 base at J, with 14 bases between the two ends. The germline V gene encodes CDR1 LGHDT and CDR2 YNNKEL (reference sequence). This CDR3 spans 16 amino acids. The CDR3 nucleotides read TGTGCCAGCAGCCATGCATTGGGGGCTGGCACAGATACGCAGTATTTT. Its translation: CASSHALGAGTDTQYF.

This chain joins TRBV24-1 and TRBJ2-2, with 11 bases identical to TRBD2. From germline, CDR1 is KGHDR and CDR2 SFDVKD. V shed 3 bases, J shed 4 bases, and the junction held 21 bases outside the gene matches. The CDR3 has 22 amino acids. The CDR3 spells CATSDPRLAGGPEGTTTGELFF. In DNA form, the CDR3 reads TGTGCCACCAGTGATCCCAGGCTAGCGGGAGGACCCGAAGGTACCACCACCGGGGAGCTGTTTTTT.

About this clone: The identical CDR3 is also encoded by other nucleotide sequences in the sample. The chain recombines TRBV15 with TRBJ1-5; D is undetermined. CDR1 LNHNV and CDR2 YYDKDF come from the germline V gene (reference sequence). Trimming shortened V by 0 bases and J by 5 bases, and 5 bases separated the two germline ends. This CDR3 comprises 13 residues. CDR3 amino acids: CATSRDSDQPQHF. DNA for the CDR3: TGTGCCACCAGCAGAGATTCGGATCAGCCCCAGCATTTT.

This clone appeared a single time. The CDR3 sequence is CASSPRGAEAFF. DNA of the CDR3: TGTGCCAGCTCACCTCGGGGGGCTGAAGCTTTCTTT. The V call is TRBV18, the J call TRBJ1-1; tentative D call: TRBD1 (5 bases). This CDR3 comprises 12 residues. Germline CDR1 and CDR2: KGHSH and LQKENI. Trimming took off 3 bases at V and 6 bases at J, with 8 bases between the two ends.

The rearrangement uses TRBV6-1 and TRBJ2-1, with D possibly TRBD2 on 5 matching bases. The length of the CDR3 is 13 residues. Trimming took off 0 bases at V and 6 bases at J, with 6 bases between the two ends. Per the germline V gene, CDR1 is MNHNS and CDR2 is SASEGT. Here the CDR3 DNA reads TGTGCCAGCAGTGAAGCGAGGGTCAATGAGCAGTTCTTC. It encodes CASSEARVNEQFF.

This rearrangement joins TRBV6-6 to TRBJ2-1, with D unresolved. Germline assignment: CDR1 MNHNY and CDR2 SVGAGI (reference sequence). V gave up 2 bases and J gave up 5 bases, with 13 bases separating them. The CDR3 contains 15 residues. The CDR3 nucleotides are TGTGCCAGCAGTTACGGTGTGGGCCTCAACAATGAGCAGTTCTTC. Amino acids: CASSYGVGLNNEQFF.

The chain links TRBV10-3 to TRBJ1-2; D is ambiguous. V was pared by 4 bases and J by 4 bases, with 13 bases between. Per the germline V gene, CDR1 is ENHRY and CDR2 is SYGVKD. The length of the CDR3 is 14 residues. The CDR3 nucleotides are TGTGCCATCAGTGGTGGTGGAGGATCCTATGGCTACACCTTC. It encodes CAISGGGGSYGYTF.

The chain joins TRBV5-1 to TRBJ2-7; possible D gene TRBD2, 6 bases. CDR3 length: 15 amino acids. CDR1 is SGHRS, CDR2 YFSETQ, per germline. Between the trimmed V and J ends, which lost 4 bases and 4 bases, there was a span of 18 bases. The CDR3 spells CASSGRASGPYEQYF. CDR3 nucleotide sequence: TGCGCCAGCAGCGGGCGGGCCAGCGGGCCGTACGAGCAGTACTTC.

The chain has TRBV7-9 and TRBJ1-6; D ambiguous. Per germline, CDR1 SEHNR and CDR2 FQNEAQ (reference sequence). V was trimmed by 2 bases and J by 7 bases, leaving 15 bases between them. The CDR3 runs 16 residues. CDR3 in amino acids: CASSLNGKGLNSPLHF. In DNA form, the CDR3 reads TGTGCCAGCAGCTTAAACGGGAAAGGGCTCAATTCACCCCTCCACTTT. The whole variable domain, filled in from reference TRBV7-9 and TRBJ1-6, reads DTGVSQNPRHKITKRGQNVTFRCDPISEHNRLYWYRQTLGQGPEFLTYFQNEAQLEKSRLLSDRFSAERPKGSFSTLEIQRTEQGDSAMYLCASSLNGKGLNSPLHFGNGTRLTVT.

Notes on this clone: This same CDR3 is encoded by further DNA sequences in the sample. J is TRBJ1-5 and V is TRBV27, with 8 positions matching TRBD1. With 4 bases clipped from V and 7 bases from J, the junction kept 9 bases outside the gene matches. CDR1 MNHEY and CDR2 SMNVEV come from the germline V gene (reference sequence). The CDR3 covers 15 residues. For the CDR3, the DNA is TGTGCCAGCAGTTCATTAGGACAGGGTAGACAGCCCCAGCATTTT. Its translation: CASSSLGQGRQPQHF.